This section outlines one T cell receptor (beta chain) sequence together with its context. Authors' data handling: It was from reference gene primer amplification that nucleated cell counts were estimated. The repertoire was sequenced with immunoSEQ multiplex PCR; TCRdb's copy has only in-frame clones and lacks some. V and J calls and clone size are as listed in that table; D and trimming were resolved from the DNA. The repertoire consists of about 270,000 clones, with around nine tenths occurring once and the leading ten covering around 8.8%. This entry comes from a study of blood T cell repertoires in COVID-19. Study-level background: T cells, B-cell-depleted T cells, or PBMCs supplied cDNA or gDNA.

The ends were cut back, 5 bases at V and 3 bases at J, with 10 bases in the middle. The length of the CDR3 is 12 residues. Germline V gives CDR1 GTSNPN, CDR2 SVGIG (reference sequence). The source is a man in his forties or fifties with active or convalescent COVID-19. The sample comprised peripheral blood. The chain couples TRBV30 to TRBJ1-2, with D perhaps TRBD1 (6 bases). CDR3 residues: CAWQGMDYGYTF. The CDR3 DNA is TGTGCCTGGCAGGGGATGGACTATGGCTACACCTTC.